These 9 T cell receptor beta chains were sequenced from one sample in a study of T cell changes during pregnancy in multiple sclerosis. Method: immunoSEQ multiplex PCR; TCRdb's copy keeps in-frame clones and lacks some. The data contain 90,000 to 120,000 clones, around 90% of them seen just once; the ten biggest clones take up 0.78%. Sequences were derived from peripheral blood, sampled in the third trimester of pregnancy. All receptors derive from a female donor in good health, enrolled as a control in a pregnancy study.

J is TRBJ1-1 and V is TRBV9, with a possible D match to TRBD1 (6 bases). Germline assignment: CDR1 SGDLS and CDR2 YYNGEE. This CDR3 contains 15 residues. Trimming left V 4 bases short and J 5 bases short, with 18 bases between. The CDR3 sequence is CASSPPGHPGTEAFF. Here the CDR3 DNA reads TGTGCCAGCAGCCCTCCGGGACACCCGGGGACTGAAGCTTTCTTT. The full variable domain, rest sourced from reference TRBV9 and TRBJ1-1, is DSGVTQTPKHLITATGQRVTLRCSPRSGDLSVYWYQQSLDQGLQFLIQYYNGEERAKGNILERFSAQQFPDLHSELNLSSLELGDSALYFCASSPPGHPGTEAFFGQGTRLTVV.

The chain links TRBV4-3 to TRBJ1-6; 9 nucleotides agree with TRBD1. CDR1 is LGHNA, CDR2 YSLEER, per germline. V shed 6 bases and J 1 base; nucleotides not matched to a gene: 7. The CDR3 has 17 amino acids. The CDR3 coding sequence is TGCGCCAGCAGTCTCACAGGGGGCGCGTCCTATAATTCACCCCTCCACTTT. It encodes CASSLTGGASYNSPLHF.

V usage is TRBV7-3 and J usage is TRBJ2-3; no definite D call. The CDR3 runs 11 residues. Trimming left V 4 bases short and J 8 bases short, with 7 bases between. CDR1 and CDR2 (germline): SGHTA, FQGTGA. CDR3 amino acids: CASSSSVTQYF. CDR3 DNA sequence: TGTGCCAGCAGCTCGTCCGTTACGCAGTATTTT.

The genes are TRBV4-1 and TRBJ2-2; 9 bases are a match to TRBD1. CDR1 and CDR2 from the germline V gene are MGHRA and YSYEKL. With 6 bases clipped from V and 5 bases from J, the junction kept 7 bases outside the gene matches. The length of the CDR3 is 15 residues. The CDR3 coding sequence is TGCGCCAGCAGTTGGGGACAGGGTCGTACCGGGGAGCTGTTTTTT. It yields the protein CASSWGQGRTGELFF.

This chain links TRBV28 with TRBJ2-7; D remains unclear. Germline V lookup: CDR1 MDHEN, CDR2 SYDVKM. This CDR3 contains 15 residues. The germline V and J ends were trimmed by 2 bases and 0 bases, with 11 bases remaining between them. The CDR3 is CASSLTALSSYEQYF. As DNA, the CDR3 is TGTGCCAGCAGTTTAACAGCCTTAAGCTCCTACGAGCAGTACTTC. Based on the CDR3 plus reference TRBV28 and TRBJ2-7, the full variable domain is DVKVTQSSRYLVKRTGEKVFLECVQDMDHENMFWYRQDPGLGLRLIYFSYDVKMKEKGDIPEGYSVSREKKERFSLILESASTNQTSMYLCASSLTALSSYEQYFGPGTRLTVT.

The rearrangement joins TRBV14 to TRBJ2-1; TRBD2 might be the D (5 bases). The CDR3 sequence is 13 residues long. Deletions cut 1 base from V and 12 bases from J, with 13 bases between. The germline V gene has CDR1 SGHDN and CDR2 FVKESK. CDR3 sequence reads: CASSQAYGVGQFF. The CDR3 bases are TGTGCCAGCAGCCAAGCATACGGGGTAGGGCAGTTCTTC.

The V and J genes are TRBV7-9 and TRBJ2-7; the match to TRBD1 covers 9 bases. The length of the CDR3 is 14 residues. With V trimmed by 5 bases and J by 6 bases, 8 bases remained unmatched. From germline, CDR1 is SEHNR and CDR2 FQNEAQ (reference sequence). The DNA of the CDR3 is TGTGCCAGCAGCGTGACCGGGACAGGGTTCGAGCAGTACTTC. This codes for CASSVTGTGFEQYF.

This clone has more than one count but fewer than ten. This sequence joins TRBV6-1 and TRBJ1-1; 7 nucleotides match TRBD1. CDR3 length: 15 amino acids. With 6 bases clipped from V and 1 base from J, the junction kept 8 bases outside the gene matches. CDR1 is MNHNS, CDR2 SASEGT, per germline. The CDR3 DNA reads as TGTGCCAGCAGGGGGATGGGACAGCAGAACACTGAAGCTTTCTTT. Translated, it gives CASRGMGQQNTEAFF.

The V gene is TRBV7-2, the J gene TRBJ1-1, with D possibly being TRBD1 (6 bases). Germline values: CDR1 SGHTA, CDR2 FQGNSA. Trimming pared 3 bases from V and 6 bases from J, leaving 11 bases between. The CDR3 totals 13 residues. The CDR3 DNA follows: TGTGCCAGCAGCTTTTGGGGACAATCTGAAGCTTTCTTT. It translates to CASSFWGQSEAFF.